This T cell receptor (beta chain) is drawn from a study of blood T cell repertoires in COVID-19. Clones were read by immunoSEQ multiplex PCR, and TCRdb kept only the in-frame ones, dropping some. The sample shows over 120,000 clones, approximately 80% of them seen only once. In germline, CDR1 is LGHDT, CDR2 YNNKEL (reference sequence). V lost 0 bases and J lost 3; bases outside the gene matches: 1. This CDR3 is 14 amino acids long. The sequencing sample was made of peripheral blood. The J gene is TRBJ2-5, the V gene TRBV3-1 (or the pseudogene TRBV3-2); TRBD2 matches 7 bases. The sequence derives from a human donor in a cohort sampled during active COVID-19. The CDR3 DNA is TGTGCCAGCAGCCAAGAGCTAGCGGAAGAGACCCAGTACTTC. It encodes CASSQELAEETQYF.